This entry describes one T cell receptor beta chain. The CDR3 has 10 residues. The V gene's germline CDR1 is SQVTM and CDR2 ANQGSEA. V was trimmed by 3 bases and J by 6 bases, leaving 3 bases between them. Original processing notes: Estimated nucleated cell counts came from reference gene primer amplification. Using immunoSEQ multiplex PCR, the repertoire was profiled, and TCRdb retains in-frame clones only, with some absent. The D gene and trimming were derived from the DNA, and the V and J assignments and clone size from that table. The profile shows approximately 250,000 clones, 92% of them singletons. The data were taken from a study of blood T cell repertoires in COVID-19. The wider study: Sites in the United States, Italy and Spain provided acute and convalescent COVID-19 samples. Sample material is recorded as cDNA or gDNA derived from T cells, B-cell-depleted T cells, or PBMCs.

The clonotype was recovered from a young man with COVID-19, enrolled during active disease. The rearrangement uses TRBV29-1 and TRBJ2-1; D remains ambiguous. Sequenced material: peripheral blood. CDR3 nucleotide sequence: TGCAGCGTTGACCGCAATGAGCAGTTCTTC. Its translation is CSVDRNEQFF.